This record concerns one TCR beta chain sequence. Its antigen is still unknown. This CDR3 comprises 18 residues. Germline V CDR1 and CDR2: MDHEN, SYDVKM. V lost 3 bases, J lost 0 bases, and 8 bases stayed unmatched. The data are from a study of T cell responses to AZD1222 COVID-19 vaccine. Study background: Second doses that came at about 4 or about 12 weeks were put together.

General study points: It was only after the peak T cell response that any repertoires were sampled. Just a handful of AZD1222 recipients were seropositive at baseline. Most donors were white British, females outnumbered males, and clonal diversity was possibly underestimated.

Method: immunoSEQ multiplex PCR; TCRdb's copy keeps in-frame clones and lacks some. The repertoire holds 95,000 to 100,000 clones, with more than 85% as singletons. The clonotype was recovered from an adult in good health. The material sequenced was peripheral blood, taken on day 0 of AZD1222 vaccination. The chain is built from TRBV28 and TRBJ2-3, with 11 bases lining up with TRBD2. CDR3 sequence reads: CASSFPGLAGSSTDTQYF. CDR3 bases: TGTGCCAGCAGTTTTCCCGGACTAGCGGGCTCTAGCACAGATACGCAGTATTTT.